One and the same sample provided the 9 T cell receptor beta chains below, sequenced in a study of blood T cell repertoires in COVID-19. Produced via immunoSEQ multiplex PCR; TCRdb's table is partial and in-frame only. This table holds approximately 120,000 clones, roughly 84% found once. Sequences were obtained from peripheral blood. The source is a woman aged 45-60 years with acute or convalescent COVID-19.

The chain uses TRBV27 and TRBJ1-1, with 9 positions matching TRBD1. V was pared by 4 bases and J by 4 bases, with 1 base of the junction left unmatched. CDR1 is MNHEY, CDR2 SMNVEV, per germline (reference sequence). This CDR3 has 13 residues. CDR3 in amino acids: CASSSTGGTEAFF. The CDR3 DNA sequence: TGTGCCAGCAGTTCGACAGGGGGCACTGAAGCTTTCTTT.

The V gene is TRBV28, the J gene TRBJ1-1; TRBD1 matches at 8 bases. Germline CDR1 and CDR2: MDHEN and SYDVKM. CDR3 length: 15 residues. The V and J ends lost 4 bases and 5 bases, in that order; junction bases with no gene match: 9. The CDR3 here is CASSSAGTGGTEAFF. CDR3 coding DNA: TGTGCCAGCAGTTCAGCCGGGACAGGAGGGACTGAAGCTTTCTTT. Full variable domain (outside the CDR3, taken from reference TRBV28 and TRBJ1-1): DVKVTQSSRYLVKRTGEKVFLECVQDMDHENMFWYRQDPGLGLRLIYFSYDVKMKEKGDIPEGYSVSREKKERFSLILESASTNQTSMYLCASSSAGTGGTEAFFGQGTRLTVV.

The chain uses TRBV5-8 and TRBJ2-1; 11 nucleotides match TRBD2. Trimming removed 1 base from V and 7 bases from J; junction bases left unmatched: 7. This CDR3 has 16 residues. Looked up from germline, CDR1 is SGHTS and CDR2 is YDEGEE. The chain's CDR3 is CASSLTIAGGQNEQFF. The CDR3 DNA follows: TGTGCCAGCAGCTTGACCATAGCGGGGGGGCAGAATGAGCAGTTCTTC. Supplemented by reference TRBV5-8 and TRBJ2-1, the full variable domain reads EAGVTQSPTHLIKTRGQQATLRCSPISGHTSVYWYQQALGLGLQFLLWYDEGEERNRGNFPPRFSGRQFPNYSSELNVNALELEDSALYLCASSLTIAGGQNEQFFGPGTRLTVL.

This chain links TRBV27 with TRBJ1-6; 10 bases match TRBD1. V shed 7 bases, J shed 9 bases, and the junction held 6 bases outside the gene matches. Germline values: CDR1 MNHEY, CDR2 SMNVEV (reference sequence). CDR3 length: 14 amino acids. Here the CDR3 DNA reads TGTGCCAGCACCCAAGGGACAGGGGTTTCACCCCTCCACTTT. This translates into CASTQGTGVSPLHF.

The J gene is TRBJ1-4, the V gene TRBV4-1; 7 bases are shared with TRBD1. V shed 6 bases and J 1 base; nucleotides not matched to a gene: 14. The CDR3 has 18 residues. The germline gives CDR1 MGHRA, CDR2 YSYEKL. In nucleotides, the CDR3 is TGCGCCAGCAGTCGCCCTGACAGGGAATATCAAACTAATGAAAAACTGTTTTTT. Encoded protein: CASSRPDREYQTNEKLFF.

V usage is TRBV10-3 and J usage is TRBJ1-2; D gene ambiguous. V was shortened by 11 bases and J by 0 bases, with 13 bases between the two germline ends. Germline CDR1 is ENHRY and CDR2 is SYGVKD. This CDR3 has 13 amino acids. This CDR3 reads CAAEGGANYGYTF. In DNA form, the CDR3 reads TGTGCCGCGGAGGGCGGAGCTAACTATGGCTACACCTTC.

The chain combines TRBV28 with TRBJ1-3; D remains ambiguous. This CDR3 spans 11 amino acids. Germline V CDR1 and CDR2: MDHEN, SYDVKM. Trimming stripped 6 bases from V and 8 bases from J, with 8 bases between. DNA of the CDR3: TGTGCCAGCAGCCGAACTGACACCATATATTTT. It encodes CASSRTDTIYF.

The V call is TRBV5-1, the J call TRBJ1-3, with a possible D match to TRBD1 (5 bases). CDR3 size: 15 residues. The germline V gene has CDR1 SGHRS and CDR2 YFSETQ. Trimming took off 3 bases at V and 0 bases at J, with 10 bases between the two ends. The CDR3 loop reads CASSSQGVSGNTIYF. The CDR3 DNA reads as TGCGCCAGCAGCTCCCAGGGTGTCTCTGGAAACACCATATATTTT. Full variable domain (remainder filled in from reference TRBV5-1 and TRBJ1-3): KAGVTQTPRYLIKTRGQQVTLSCSPISGHRSVSWYQQTPGQGLQFLFEYFSETQRNKGNFPGRFSGRQFSNSRSEMNVSTLELGDSALYLCASSSQGVSGNTIYFGEGSWLTVV.

The chain combines TRBV7-8 with TRBJ1-5; D might be TRBD1 (5 bases). There are 13 residues in the CDR3. The V end lost 5 bases, the J end lost 6 bases, and 11 bases lay between the germline ends. Germline CDR1 and CDR2: SGHVS and FQNEAQ. CDR3 bases: TGTGCCAGCAGCCCCAGGGATGGTCAGCCCCAGCATTTT. Its protein is CASSPRDGQPQHF.